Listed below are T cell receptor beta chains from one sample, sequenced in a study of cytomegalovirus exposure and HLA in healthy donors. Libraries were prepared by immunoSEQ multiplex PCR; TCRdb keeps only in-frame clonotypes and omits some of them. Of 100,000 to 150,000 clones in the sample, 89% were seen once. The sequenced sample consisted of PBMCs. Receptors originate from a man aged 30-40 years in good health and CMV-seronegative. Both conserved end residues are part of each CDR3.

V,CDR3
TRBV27,CASSFRGLQGNEQFF
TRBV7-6,CASSAGQGHTEAFF
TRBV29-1,CSVSREISYNEQFF
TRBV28,CASISHQQGLLERGYTF
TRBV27,CASSLRRSSYNSPLHF
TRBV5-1,CASTGTTDTEAFF
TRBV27,CASWTGAYQETQYF
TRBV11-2,CASSLSGNYGYTF
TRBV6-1,CASSEGTPATGELFF
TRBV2,CASTLGQGSYEQYF
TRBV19,CASTARRQGLAGELFF
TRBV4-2,CASSQDWTTSGPEQYF
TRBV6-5,CASSRTGFDYGYTF
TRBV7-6,CASSPYQETQYF
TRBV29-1,CSVDFPADCGASGANVLTF
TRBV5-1,CASSLWLGEAQYF
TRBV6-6,CASRPGTGNYGYTF
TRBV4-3,CASSQSRQGSYEQYF
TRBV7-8,CASKMLGETNSPLHF
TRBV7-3,CASSWDRGGEQYF
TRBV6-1,CASSEARIAGENEQFF
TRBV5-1,CASSLWDRDVTEAFF
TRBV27,CASSSGGRAIEQFF
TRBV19,CASSSGDYEQYF
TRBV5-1,CASSLEGGSYGYTF
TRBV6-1,CASQTYSPLHF
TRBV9,CASSVGGQGGHTEAFF
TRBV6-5,CASRGQGNQPQHF
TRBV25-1,CASNPNRENTDTQYF
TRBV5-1,CASSLQGLDSNQPQHF
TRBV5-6,CASSRIDRGGSNQPQHF
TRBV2,CASSTDRPRVNQPQHF
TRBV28,CASRGTESYEQYF
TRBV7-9,CASSYSTVNTEAFF
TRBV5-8,CASSPGGRGYGYTF
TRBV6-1,CASSEDGTIPYF
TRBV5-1,CASSLWDRGSYEQYF
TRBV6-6,CASSYDGDIYNSPLHF
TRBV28,CASSLRQFNYGYTF
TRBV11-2,CASIPRESGANVLTF
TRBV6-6,CARVDPRQGNTGELFF
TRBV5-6,CASILKGVDYGYTF
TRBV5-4,CASSLGLAASTDTQYF
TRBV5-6,CASSFASQGSASYEQYF
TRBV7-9,CASSLDGTGERETQYF
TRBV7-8,CASLGRGDNEQFF